This TCR beta chain derives from a study of shared clonotypes between healthy human individuals. In the study overall: The people who gave samples were a couple of women and a few men aged 18 to 49. Plates per donor: three CD4 naive, three CD4 memory, two CD8 naive, one CD8 memory. General study findings and limits: Collection of samples was limited to blood; tissue repertoires likely differ.

Sorted-subset replicate PCRs used about 0.2 ug of genomic DNA. This amount corresponded to about 29,000 T cell genomes. Clones were sequenced by immunoSEQ multiplex PCR, and TCRdb holds only the in-frame ones, with some missing. The sample lists a few million clones; around nine tenths were seen once. Germline CDR1 reads SGDLS; CDR2 reads YYNGEE. V lost 0 bases, J lost 5 bases, and 1 base stayed unmatched. This CDR3 is built from 15 residues. A remark on this clone: Antigen specificity is unknown.

Sequencing used naive CD4+ T cells sorted from blood. Subset specified: CD45RA+ positively selected. The chain links TRBV9 to TRBJ2-3, with 12 bases that match TRBD2. This TCR came from a man between 18 and 29 years old in good health. The CDR3 DNA is TGTGCCAGCAGCGTAGCACTAGCGGGGGGAGATACGCAGTATTTT. It yields the protein CASSVALAGGDTQYF.